This TCR beta chain came from a study of T-cell memory formation after mild COVID-19. Note on this clonotype: Its target is not known.

The V and J ends lost 0 bases and 1 base respectively, with 7 bases between them. This CDR3 region has 14 residues. Germline V gene data show CDR1 as SGHRS and CDR2 as YFSETQ. General observations from the study: The pre-infection memory compartment contained some responding clones, suggesting cross-reactive memory joined. Shrinking CD4+ clones resided mostly in CM and EM, and CD8+ ones in EMRA. The authors did not confirm SARS-CoV-2 specificity of second-wave clones peaking day 37.

TCRdb independently ran MiXCR on the 5' RACE reads; one entry per CDR3 protein. Here the sample spans about 340,000 distinct CDR3 sequences, around 20% being singletons. The source is a man in his late teens or twenties who had mild COVID-19 (a few samples of this study predate the infection). Cell type and time point are not known. The chain carries TRBV5-1 and TRBJ1-1, with unresolved D. Input material: PBMCs or a T cell subset sorted from them (not recorded which). In nucleotides, the CDR3 is TGCGCCAGCAGCTTGGGACGGGAGAACACTGAAGCTTTCTTT. Translated, it gives CASSLGRENTEAFF.